This T cell receptor (beta chain) was retrieved from a study of T-cell reconstitution after alpha-beta-depleted transplantation in children. Whole-study results and caveats: When one year had passed after transplant, most T-cell counts and diversity came from newly produced T cells. Expanded clones from the graft, numbering several hundred, reportedly supplied alpha-beta T cells about two months after transplant. Some patients' high day-60 TCRbeta diversity was traced to surviving recipient T cells and thymic progenitors.

This clonotype was detected ten times or more. The antigen remains undetermined. The V gene end was trimmed by 10 bases and the J gene end by 4 bases; junction bases not matched to a gene: 18. The CDR3 has 16 residues. In germline, CDR1 is ENHRY, CDR2 SYGVKD. The TCRbeta library incorporated unique molecular identifiers. TCRdb used MiXCR to reprocess the PCR reads, holding one entry per CDR3 protein. The sample lists over 150,000 distinct CDR3 sequences; approximately 6.3% were seen once. The clonotype originates from a boy aged 2-9 years with acute lymphoblastic leukemia, due to receive a stem cell transplant. The sequencing here drew on PBMCs, taken before TCRalphabeta/CD19-depleted stem cell transplant. The chain employs TRBV10-3 and TRBJ2-7; 8 nucleotides match TRBD1. CDR3 protein: CATVDPGQGAKYEQYF. The CDR3, as DNA: TGTGCCACAGTGGACCCAGGGCAGGGGGCAAAATACGAGCAGTACTTC.